The clone carrying this TCR beta chain occurred once. The data belong to a study of blood T cell repertoires in COVID-19. Whole-study context: Collection of acute and convalescent COVID-19 samples took place in the United States, Italy and Spain. Sample material is recorded as cDNA or gDNA derived from T cells, B-cell-depleted T cells, or PBMCs.

The CDR3 runs 17 residues. CDR1 and CDR2 from the germline V gene are SGDLS and YYNGEE. Losses at the gene ends were 1 base for V and 9 bases for J; bases not matched to a gene: 11. As handled by the study authors: Reference gene primer amplification gave estimated nucleated cell counts. Sequenced by immunoSEQ multiplex PCR; TCRdb stores in-frame clones only, minus some. V and J calls plus clone size are reproduced from that table; the DNA served to infer D and trimming. The sample carries about 160,000 clones, under 95% recorded once. Sequenced material: peripheral blood. The sequence came from a man in his sixties with active or convalescent COVID-19. The chain is built from TRBV9 and TRBJ2-1; 12 nucleotides align to TRBD1. The CDR3 is CASSVSLGDRGPGEQFF. CDR3 coding DNA: TGTGCCAGCAGCGTATCCTTAGGGGACAGGGGGCCTGGTGAGCAGTTCTTC. Variable domain in full (rest from reference TRBV9 and TRBJ2-1): DSGVTQTPKHLITATGQRVTLRCSPRSGDLSVYWYQQSLDQGLQFLIQYYNGEERAKGNILERFSAQQFPDLHSELNLSSLELGDSALYFCASSVSLGDRGPGEQFFGPGTRLTVL.